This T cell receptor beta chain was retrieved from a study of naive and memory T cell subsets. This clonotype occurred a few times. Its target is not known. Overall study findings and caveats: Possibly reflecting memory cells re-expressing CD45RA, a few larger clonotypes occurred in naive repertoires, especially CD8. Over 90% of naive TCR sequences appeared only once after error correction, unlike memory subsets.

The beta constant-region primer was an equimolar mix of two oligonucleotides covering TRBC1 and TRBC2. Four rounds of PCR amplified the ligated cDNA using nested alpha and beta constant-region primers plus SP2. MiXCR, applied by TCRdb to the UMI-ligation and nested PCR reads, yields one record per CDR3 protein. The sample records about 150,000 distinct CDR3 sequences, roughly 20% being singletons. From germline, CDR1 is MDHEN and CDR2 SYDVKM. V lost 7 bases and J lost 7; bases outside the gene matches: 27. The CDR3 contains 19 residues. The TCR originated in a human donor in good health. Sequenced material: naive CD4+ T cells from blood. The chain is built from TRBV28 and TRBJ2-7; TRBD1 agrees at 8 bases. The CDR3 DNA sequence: TGTGCCAGCACTCCCTCTGGTCTAGGACAGGGCAGCACCTTCTTAGAGCAGTACTTC. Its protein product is CASTPSGLGQGSTFLEQYF.